This T cell receptor beta chain was identified during a study of T-cell reconstitution after alpha-beta-depleted transplantation in children. Using unique molecular identifiers, the investigators prepared the TCRbeta library. Each CDR3 protein is one row after TCRdb ran MiXCR on the PCR reads. The table has about 400,000 distinct CDR3 sequences, about a sixth seen once; the top ten hold under 30%. Study-wide points: Reportedly, roughly two months post-transplant, alpha-beta T cells arose from several hundred expanded graft clones.

Only a few counts were recorded for this clonotype. Its antigen is undetermined. Trimming removed 9 bases from V and 3 bases from J; junction bases left unmatched: 5. The CDR3 covers 13 residues. Germline CDR1 is ENHRY and CDR2 is SYGVKD. Sequenced material: PBMCs, mostly from graft donor cells, taken 360 days after TCRalphabeta/CD19-depleted stem cell transplant. The chain is built from TRBV10-3 and TRBJ2-1, with 7 bases matching TRBD2. This receptor was taken from a boy under three years old who had a stem cell transplant for Wiskott-Aldrich syndrome, so the T cells may come from the graft donor. The DNA for the CDR3 is TGTGCCATAGCGGGACTTAACTACAATGAGCAGTTCTTC. Translating it yields CAIAGLNYNEQFF.